This T cell receptor beta chain was recorded in a study of blood T cell repertoires in COVID-19. Study at large: Sources were T cells, B-cell-depleted T cells, or PBMCs; the material itself was cDNA or gDNA.

V lost 0 bases, J lost 1 base, and 6 bases stayed unmatched. There are 16 residues in the CDR3. In germline, CDR1 is SGDLS, CDR2 YYNGEE. TCRdb's table, derived via immunoSEQ multiplex PCR, lists solely in-frame clones and lacks some. Altogether some 190,000 clones are present, approximately 84% being singletons, with the ten largest covering about 5%. The sample was peripheral blood. This TCR came from a woman aged 80 or over with acute or convalescent COVID-19. The chain links TRBV9 to TRBJ2-5, with TRBD2 matching 7 bases. The CDR3 DNA reads TGTGCCAGCAGCGTAGGGTCGGGAGGACGCCAAGAGACCCAGTACTTC. Its translation: CASSVGSGGRQETQYF.